Below, 13 T cell receptor beta chains from the same sample are listed, as sequenced in a study of TET2 disruption in CD19-targeted CAR T cells. Their specific antigens are unknown. Treatment described: autologous CTL019 cells: CD19 CAR with 4-1BB and CD3 zeta domains. TCRdb keeps only in-frame clones here, not all; method: immunoSEQ multiplex PCR. The sample's table shows 25,000 or so clones. The starting material was CD8- CAR+ T cells sorted from cultured blood T cells, obtained for CD19 CAR T cell therapy. The sample's subset: CD8-negative CAR-positive T cells from the infusion product. The source is a man aged 70-80 years with chronic lymphocytic leukemia.

Concerning this clone: The CDR3 is cut off 3 residues early in the read; its end comes from the germline J gene. V usage is TRBV20-1 and J usage is TRBJ2-7; 7 bases line up with TRBD1. Trimming at V came to 7 bases and at J to 0 bases, leaving 6 bases not matched to a gene. CDR1 is DFQATT and CDR2 is SNEGSKA in the germline V gene (reference sequence). The CDR3 length is 13 residues. The sequenced CDR3 bases are TGCAGTGTCCCGACAGGGCCCTCCTACGAG. Its translation: CSVPTGPSYE. The entire CDR3 protein is CSVPTGPSYEQYF.

As for this clone: The read ends 3 residues before the CDR3 terminus; that terminus is restored from the germline J gene. V and J are TRBV30 and TRBJ2-4; the D call may be TRBD1 or TRBD2 (5 bases each). The CDR3 extends over 15 amino acids. Germline lookup yields CDR1 GTSNPN and CDR2 SVGIG (reference sequence). Here the CDR3 reads CAWSVLQGEGNGQYF. The covered CDR3 bases are TGTGCCTGGAGTGTACTTCAGGGAGAGGGGAATGGT.

As for this clone: Coverage ceases 3 residues before the CDR3 finishes, and the germline J gene fills in the end. The J gene is TRBJ2-5, the V gene TRBV5-1; D perhaps matches TRBD1 (6 bases). The CDR3 runs 16 residues. Trimming took off 3 bases at V and 0 bases at J, with 15 bases between the two ends. Germline V lookup: CDR1 SGHRS, CDR2 YFSETQ. This chain's CDR3 is CASSWQEDRDQETQYF. Partial CDR3 DNA: TGCGCCAGCAGCTGGCAGGAGGACAGAGACCAAGAGACC.

As to this clone: The read is 3 residues too short to cover the CDR3 end, so that end is filled in from the germline J gene. V usage is TRBV6-2 or TRBV6-3 and J usage is TRBJ1-4; 8 nucleotides align to TRBD1. Germline V gene data show CDR1 as MNHEY and CDR2 as SVGEGT. The CDR3 runs 15 residues. V lost 4 bases and J lost 7; bases outside the gene matches: 8. The CDR3 here is CASSSPGGSGEKLFF. The covered CDR3 bases are TGTGCCAGCAGTTCTCCAGGGGGCTCGGGTGAAAAA.

Turning to this clone: The sequence runs out 3 residues before the end of the CDR3; the remainder is reconstructed from the germline J gene. V and J are TRBV7-2 and TRBJ2-4; possible D gene TRBD1, 6 bases. The germline V gene encodes CDR1 SGHTA and CDR2 FQGNSA. CDR3 size: 14 residues. This CDR3 reads CASRYPGTRYGQYF. The DNA read from the CDR3 is TGTGCCAGCAGGTACCCCGGGACACGCTATGGT.

To note about this clone: The sequence runs out 3 residues before the end of the CDR3; the remainder is reconstructed from the germline J gene. The chain joins TRBV5-1 to TRBJ2-4, with a possible D match to TRBD1 (6 bases). The CDR3 covers 15 residues. CDR1 and CDR2 from the germline V gene are SGHRS and YFSETQ. The sequenced part of the CDR3 DNA is TGCGCCAGCAGCTTACAGGGTCCCGGACAAGAGACT. Amino acids: CASSLQGPGQET. The whole CDR3 sequence is CASSLQGPGQETQYF.

With regard to this clone: The read terminates 3 residues before the CDR3 end, so the remaining end is supplied by the germline J gene. The J gene is TRBJ1-2, the V gene TRBV11-2; D remains unclear. Per germline, CDR1 SGHAT and CDR2 FQNNGV. The CDR3 is made up of 15 amino acids. CDR3 bases read: TGTGCCAGCAGCTCTTTTGTGGGTGGGCGCAATGAC. Translation: CASSSFVGGRND. From start to end, the CDR3 is CASSSFVGGRNDYTF.

To note about this clone: The read is 3 residues too short to cover the CDR3 end, so that end is filled in from the germline J gene. V is TRBV19 and J is TRBJ1-2; 10 bases are a match to TRBD1. This CDR3 has 14 residues. In germline, CDR1 is LNHDA, CDR2 SQIVND (reference sequence). The CDR3 bases that were read are TGTGCCAGTTCCCTAGGACAGGGGGGAGTCGAC. This encodes CASSLGQGGVD. The whole CDR3 is CASSLGQGGVDYTF.

As to this clone: The read ends 3 residues shy of where the CDR3 ends; the end is completed using the germline J gene. V gene TRBV5-4 combines with J gene TRBJ2-4; 8 bases line up with TRBD2. From germline, CDR1 is SGHNT and CDR2 YYREEE (reference sequence). CDR3 length: 14 residues. The CDR3 spells CASNPGGHGETQYF. The part of the CDR3 DNA that was read is TGTGCCAGCAACCCGGGGGGGCACGGAGAGACT.

The CDR3 sequence: CASRDSGGEVETQYF. The DNA read from the CDR3 is TGTGCCAGCAGGGATAGCGGGGGAGAGGTAGAGACT. The V gene is TRBV27, the J gene TRBJ2-4, with TRBD2 identical over 9 bases. The read terminates 3 residues ahead of where the CDR3 ends, so the germline J gene completes it. This CDR3 is built from 15 residues. CDR1 and CDR2 from the germline V gene are MNHEY and SMNVEV (reference sequence).

As for this clone: The read finishes 3 residues shy of the CDR3 end, and the germline J gene is used to complete it. Other DNA sequences from this sample encode an identical CDR3 as well. This chain connects TRBV19 to TRBJ1-3, with D perhaps matching TRBD1 (6 bases). The V end was cut by 4 bases, the J end by 7 bases, with 17 bases between. This CDR3 contains 15 residues. The germline CDR1 and CDR2 sequences are LNHDA and SQIVND (reference sequence). The chain's CDR3 is CASSTGLFQGNTIYF. CDR3 bases read: TGTGCCAGTAGTACCGGACTCTTCCAGGGGAACACC.

A word on this clone: Read data end 3 residues before the CDR3 end; the end is taken from the germline J gene. This rearrangement joins TRBV7-7 to TRBJ2-1, with D tentatively TRBD1 or TRBD2 (5 bases each). The V gene lost 5 bases and the J gene lost 3 bases, with 14 bases spanning the gap. The V gene's germline CDR1 is SSHAT and CDR2 FNYEAQ (reference sequence). This CDR3 contains 15 residues. CDR3 bases read: TGTGCCAGCAGCCCTGACAGAGGGAACTACAATGAG. Its protein is CASSPDRGNYNE. The entire CDR3 protein reads CASSPDRGNYNEQFF.

This clone is medium-sized by frequency. The read finishes 3 residues shy of the CDR3 end, and the germline J gene is used to complete it. The V call is TRBV2, the J call TRBJ2-2; perhaps TRBD1 as D (6 bases). The V gene's germline CDR1 is SNHLY and CDR2 FYNNEI. With 8 bases removed from V and 6 bases from J, the gap between germline ends came to 10 bases. The CDR3 runs 12 residues. The CDR3 DNA, read in part, is TGTGCCAGCGCAGGGGACCCCGGGGAG. Residues: CASAGDPGE. The whole CDR3 is CASAGDPGELFF.